Listed below are T cell receptor beta chains from one sample, sequenced in a study of OX40 agonist ivuxolimab in advanced cancers. Generated by immunoSEQ multiplex PCR, the TCRdb table keeps only in-frame clones and is missing some. The table records tens of thousands of clones, 80% to 95% of them present only once. This specimen consisted of CD4+ or CD8+ T cells sorted from blood, obtained in a trial of the OX40 agonist ivuxolimab. Receptor source: an adult with an advanced solid tumor such as melanoma, head and neck, liver or kidney cancer. Both conserved end residues are part of each CDR3.

>TRBJ1-6|TRBV6-5
CASSYSSSYNSPLHF
>TRBJ1-5|TRBV6-4
CASSQTAAPNQPQHF
>TRBJ2-3|TRBV10-3
CATTRTDSTDTQYF
>TRBJ2-7|TRBV10-3
CAISDTVPYEQYF
>TRBJ2-7|TRBV10-3
CAISEAATEQYF
>TRBJ2-7|TRBV10-3
CAISESGQGRYEQYF
>TRBJ2-2|TRBV6-1
CASSSGGAITGELFF
>TRBJ2-2|TRBV19
CASSIERTTGWSTGELFF
>TRBJ2-1|TRBV7-3
CASSPQSGYNEQFF
>TRBJ1-1|TRBV19
CASSFGQGAITEAFF
>TRBJ2-7|TRBV6-6
CASSIRQGSYEQYF
>TRBJ1-1|TRBV6-5
CASSSGTGMSTEAFF
>TRBJ2-3|TRBV2
CAGRLGVLSTDTQYF
>TRBJ1-1|TRBV5-1
CASSFDAATEAFF
>TRBJ2-1|TRBV19
CASSSWGGTYNEQFF
>TRBJ1-3|TRBV7-9
CASRSSQGTGNTIYF
>TRBJ2-3|TRBV6-5
CASSRDAGFGKYF
>TRBJ1-5|TRBV10-3
CATGDRNQPQHF
>TRBJ1-2|TRBV6-1
CASSDAGGADGYTF
>TRBJ2-3|TRBV5-4
CASSSGLAGGGADTQYF
>TRBJ2-1|TRBV5-1
CASSSGFLRATGNEQFF
>TRBJ2-7|TRBV5-1
CASSLIGGYEQYF
>TRBJ1-5|TRBV27
CASSLIPTAGQPQHF
>TRBJ1-2|TRBV18
CASTTGTVYGYTF
>TRBJ2-7|TRBV20-1
CSPIRAYEQYF
>TRBJ2-5|TRBV7-9
CASSLAAGLGQETQYF
>TRBJ2-2|TRBV30
CAWTRTGGELFF
>TRBJ2-1|TRBV7-2
CASSSSALGNEQFF
>TRBJ1-2|TRBV7-2
CASSWGQGGSYGYTF
>TRBJ1-4|TRBV5-1
CASSEDPNEKLFF
>TRBJ2-7|TRBV20-1
CSARDPGEQYF
>TRBJ1-2|TRBV29-1
CSVEDPATRGYTF
>TRBJ2-5|TRBV5-5
CASSLATGEETQYF
>TRBJ2-2|TRBV11-2
CASSQEYRAGELFF
>TRBJ1-3|TRBV28
CASRAPGGSGNTIYF
>TRBJ2-7|TRBV27
CASSRGGPSYEQYF
>TRBJ2-5|TRBV11-3
CASSQGQGAPLGETQYF
>TRBJ2-7|TRBV28
CAVTQASYEQYF
>TRBJ2-7|TRBV5-1
CASSSTTPSYEQYF
>TRBJ2-5|TRBV19
CASSPRTGGQETQYF
>TRBJ2-7|TRBV5-3
CARSLGTSPEQYF
>TRBJ1-6|TRBV5-6
CASSLQAGTYNSPLHF
>TRBJ2-3|TRBV5-1
CASSSGGRGTDTQYF
>TRBJ2-2|TRBV19
CASSSTGANTGELFF
>TRBJ1-2|TRBV9
CASSIGQGKYYGYTF
>TRBJ1-5|TRBV19
CASRTSRGNQPQHF
>TRBJ1-2|TRBV27
CASSFGSGDYGYTF
>TRBJ1-5|TRBV18
CASSPPGQGGNQPQHF
>TRBJ2-6|TRBV10-3
CAISVGTCIQSRANVLTF
>TRBJ1-3|TRBV2
CASSEGFGNTIYF
>TRBJ2-1|TRBV27
CASRRVGSGRKNEQFF
>TRBJ2-4|TRBV11-3
CASSLGGGRAKNIQYF
>TRBJ2-7|TRBV2
CASRPKPERGQSYEQYF
>TRBJ1-5|TRBV7-2
CASSLDPALGQPEHF
>TRBJ1-2|TRBV28
CASSPLLDREGYTF
>TRBJ1-3|TRBV28
CASSPGWNSGNTIYF
>TRBJ1-6|TRBV5-1
CASSLEELRNSPLHF